These 30 T cell receptor beta chains came from one sample sequenced in a study of blood T cell repertoires in COVID-19. Measured with immunoSEQ multiplex PCR; TCRdb has only the in-frame clones, and not every one. The sample comprises about 430,000 clones, roughly 84% of which are singletons, and approximately 1.3% rests with the top ten. Sequencing input: PBMCs or T cells enriched from blood (not recorded which). The receptors stem from a woman between 18 and 30 years old who had been exposed to COVID-19.

V usage is TRBV28 and J usage is TRBJ1-5; a weak D match, TRBD1 (5 bases). CDR1 and CDR2 (germline): MDHEN, SYDVKM. V dropped 3 bases and J dropped 4 bases, with 13 bases sitting between them. This CDR3 comprises 15 residues. Here the CDR3 DNA reads TGTGCCAGCAGTTTTAGTAGCAGGGTTAATCAGCCCCAGCATTTT. It specifies CASSFSSRVNQPQHF.

V is TRBV15 and J is TRBJ1-3, with 9 bases that match TRBD1. J gave up 1 base and V 4 bases, and 2 bases lay outside the gene matches. The CDR3 spans 15 residues. The V gene's germline CDR1 is LNHNV and CDR2 YYDKDF (reference sequence). The CDR3 loop is CATSKGQGSGNTIYF. Here the CDR3 DNA reads TGTGCCACCAGCAAAGGACAGGGGTCTGGAAACACCATATATTTT.

This rearrangement joins TRBV27 to TRBJ2-5; weak D call: TRBD1 (6 bases). The CDR3 spans 14 residues. V lost 6 bases to trimming and J lost 3 bases, with 14 bases between them. The germline gives CDR1 MNHEY, CDR2 SMNVEV (reference sequence). The CDR3 region is CASRVRWTEETQYF. The CDR3 DNA reads as TGTGCCAGCAGAGTTCGGTGGACAGAAGAGACCCAGTACTTC.

V usage is TRBV5-6 and J usage is TRBJ1-3, with unresolved D. The V end lost 8 bases, the J end lost 2 bases, and 8 bases lay between the germline ends. From germline, CDR1 is SGHDT and CDR2 YYEEEE. The CDR3 length is 12 residues. Written as DNA, the CDR3 is TGTGCCAGTGCCGGGGCTGGAAACACCATATATTTT. It yields the protein CASAGAGNTIYF.

The chain links TRBV27 to TRBJ2-2; 10 nucleotides align to TRBD2. The CDR3 spans 17 residues. CDR1 is MNHEY, CDR2 SMNVEV, per germline (reference sequence). After removal of 4 bases from V and 5 bases from J, the junction contained 10 bases not matched to a gene. The CDR3 loop reads CASSSDSSGSWTGELFF. DNA of the CDR3: TGTGCCAGCAGTTCCGATTCTAGCGGGAGTTGGACCGGGGAGCTGTTTTTT.

The gene calls are TRBV7-6 and TRBJ2-6; 8 bases are a match to TRBD2. The CDR3 covers 20 residues. Trimming at V came to 1 base and at J to 1 base, leaving 12 bases not matched to a gene. Germline CDR1 reads SGHVS; CDR2 reads FNYEAQ. The CDR3, as DNA: TGTGCCAGCAGCTTAGATTACCCGGGAGGGGTAGGGTCTGGGGCCAACGTCCTGACTTTC. The encoded protein is CASSLDYPGGVGSGANVLTF.

The chain couples TRBV5-5 to TRBJ1-2; D call uncertain. Germline lookup yields CDR1 SGHKS and CDR2 YYEKEE (reference sequence). The CDR3 has 15 residues. Trimming took 4 bases from V and 4 from J, leaving 17 bases between them. The CDR3 reads CASSHPPGKGYGYTF. The CDR3, as DNA: TGTGCCAGCAGCCACCCACCCGGGAAAGGCTATGGCTACACCTTC.

V and J are TRBV6-5 and TRBJ2-5, with 8 bases identical to TRBD1. Germline V gene data show CDR1 as MNHEY and CDR2 as SVGAGI. The CDR3 consists of 14 residues. The trim removed 6 bases at V and 2 bases at J, leaving 5 bases unmatched. CDR3: CASREGQAQETQYF. CDR3 DNA sequence: TGTGCCAGCAGGGAGGGACAGGCGCAAGAGACCCAGTACTTC.

This clone was found once. The rearrangement joins TRBV29-1 to TRBJ2-7; no clear D gene. Deletions cut 3 bases from V and 3 bases from J, with 6 bases between. Germline V lookup: CDR1 SQVTM, CDR2 ANQGSEA. This CDR3 contains 11 residues. The CDR3 here is CSVDSDYEQYF. The CDR3 coding sequence is TGCAGCGTTGACAGCGACTACGAGCAGTACTTC.

This chain uses TRBV27 with TRBJ2-7; D is possibly TRBD1 (5 bases). This CDR3 has 16 residues. Germline V gene sequence: CDR1 MNHEY, CDR2 SMNVEV (reference sequence). Trimming left V 2 bases short and J 7 bases short, with 21 bases between. The CDR3 sequence: CASSLIKVAGQGEQYF. Written as DNA, the CDR3 is TGTGCCAGCAGTTTAATCAAGGTGGCAGGGCAAGGGGAGCAGTACTTC.

This clone appeared once. The chain has TRBV6-1 and TRBJ1-3, with 7 bases matching TRBD1. The CDR3 is made up of 16 amino acids. The trim removed 6 bases at V and 0 bases at J, leaving 8 bases unmatched. CDR1 is MNHNS and CDR2 is SASEGT in the germline V gene. The CDR3 loop reads CASSEQGSLSGNTIYF. CDR3 DNA sequence: TGTGCCAGCAGCGAACAGGGGAGCCTCTCTGGAAACACCATATATTTT.

The chain uses TRBV24-1 and TRBJ2-3; possibly TRBD1 for D (6 bases). The ends were cut back, 6 bases at V and 2 bases at J, with 8 bases in the middle. The V gene's germline CDR1 is KGHDR and CDR2 SFDVKD. The CDR3 contains 13 residues. The CDR3 here is CATSRGSTDTQYF. CDR3 nucleotides: TGTGCCACCAGTAGGGGGTCCACAGATACGCAGTATTTT.

The V gene is TRBV12-3 or TRBV12-4, the J gene TRBJ1-2, with 9 bases lining up with TRBD1. The CDR3 extends over 13 amino acids. The junction had 6 bases not matched to a gene; V was cut back by 5 bases and J by 8 bases. Here the CDR3 reads CASSRGTGKGYTF. CDR3 coding DNA: TGTGCCAGCAGTCGGGGGACAGGGAAGGGCTACACCTTC.

The chain links TRBV7-2 to TRBJ2-3; D unresolved. This CDR3 has 14 amino acids. Germline V gene data show CDR1 as SGHTA and CDR2 as FQGNSA. Deletions cut 1 base from V and 5 bases from J, with 10 bases between. CDR3 DNA sequence: TGTGCCAGCAGCTTAGGGCAGGTTGGAGATACGCAGTATTTT. It is translated as CASSLGQVGDTQYF. The complete variable domain, with remaining parts taken from reference TRBV7-2 and TRBJ2-3, reads GAGVSQSPSNKVTEKGKDVELRCDPISGHTALYWYRQSLGQGLEFLIYFQGNSAPDKSGLPSDRFSAERTGGSVSTLTIQRTQQEDSAVYLCASSLGQVGDTQYFGPGTRLTVL.

This rearrangement joins TRBV9 to TRBJ2-7; 9 nucleotides agree with TRBD1. After removal of 4 bases from V and 2 bases from J, the junction contained 7 bases not matched to a gene. The V gene's germline CDR1 is SGDLS and CDR2 YYNGEE. There are 15 residues in the CDR3. CDR3 in amino acids: CASSPRRQGAYEQYF. Here the CDR3 DNA reads TGTGCCAGCAGCCCTAGACGACAGGGGGCCTACGAGCAGTACTTC.

V usage is TRBV10-3 and J usage is TRBJ2-1, with 8 positions matching TRBD2. The CDR3 loop spans 17 amino acids. Germline CDR1 is ENHRY and CDR2 is SYGVKD. Trimming at V came to 2 bases and at J to 1 base, leaving 7 bases not matched to a gene. The CDR3 loop reads CAISEGISGVSYNEQFF. CDR3 DNA sequence: TGTGCCATCAGTGAGGGGATTAGCGGGGTATCCTACAATGAGCAGTTCTTC.

The genes are TRBV14 and TRBJ1-6; 7 bases match TRBD1. This CDR3 spans 16 amino acids. V was pared by 2 bases and J by 0 bases, with 1 base of the junction left unmatched. Per germline, CDR1 SGHDN and CDR2 FVKESK. DNA of the CDR3: TGTGCCAGCAGCCAAAACAGGGGCTCCTATAATTCACCCCTCCACTTT. Its translation: CASSQNRGSYNSPLHF.

This clone appeared once. The CDR3 DNA is TGTGCCAGCAGTCGACTGGGACAGGGGGTCAATGAGCAGTTCTTC. Translating gives CASSRLGQGVNEQFF. The chain couples TRBV28 to TRBJ2-1; 11 positions match TRBD1. Germline lookup yields CDR1 MDHEN and CDR2 SYDVKM. V was pared by 5 bases and J by 6 bases, with 6 bases of the junction left unmatched. There are 15 residues in the CDR3.

This clone came up once. V gene TRBV18 combines with J gene TRBJ1-1; D is unresolved. The CDR3 is 15 amino acids. Trimming pared 1 base from V and 1 base from J, leaving 10 bases between. Looked up from germline, CDR1 is KGHSH and CDR2 is LQKENI. CDR3 in DNA: TGTGCCAGCTCACCACAAGGGAGGGCGAACACTGAAGCTTTCTTT. Residues: CASSPQGRANTEAFF.

The chain is built from TRBV28 and TRBJ2-1; 8 nucleotides line up with TRBD1. J was trimmed by 0 bases and V by 4 bases; bases with no gene match: 8. CDR1 MDHEN and CDR2 SYDVKM come from the germline V gene. This CDR3 has 17 amino acids. CDR3 nucleotides: TGTGCCAGCAGTTCAATACAGGGGGTGGCCTCCTACAATGAGCAGTTCTTC. Residues: CASSSIQGVASYNEQFF.

The genes are TRBV3-1 (or the pseudogene TRBV3-2) and TRBJ1-2, with a possible D match to TRBD1 (6 bases). The V gene lost 0 bases and the J gene lost 4 bases, with 12 bases spanning the gap. This CDR3 contains 15 residues. Germline assignment: CDR1 LGHDT and CDR2 YNNKEL (reference sequence). CDR3 in amino acids: CASSQERQGFYGYTF. The DNA of the CDR3 is TGTGCCAGCAGCCAAGAACGCCAGGGGTTCTATGGCTACACCTTC.

The CDR3 nucleotides are TGCGCCAGCAGCCAAGATCGGGTGGGACTAGGGACCCAGTACTTC. It yields the protein CASSQDRVGLGTQYF. The gene calls are TRBV4-3 and TRBJ2-5; 8 bases line up with TRBD2. CDR1 LGHNA and CDR2 YSLEER come from the germline V gene. The CDR3 covers 15 residues. V was clipped by 0 bases and J by 7 bases; unmatched bases: 7.

This chain uses TRBV7-9 with TRBJ1-1; maybe TRBD1 (6 bases). The CDR3 length is 15 residues. Germline V gene lookup returns CDR1 SEHNR and CDR2 FQNEAQ (reference sequence). V lost 1 base and J 4 bases, leaving 13 bases between the germline ends. The CDR3: CASSLEGVLGTEAFF. CDR3 nucleotides: TGTGCCAGCAGCTTAGAGGGGGTTTTAGGCACTGAAGCTTTCTTT.

The DNA for the CDR3 is TGTGCCAGCAGCGTAGGAGCAGGGATCTCGCAGGAGCAGTACTTC. Translation: CASSVGAGISQEQYF. V usage is TRBV9 and J usage is TRBJ2-7; D is possibly TRBD1 (5 bases). From germline, CDR1 is SGDLS and CDR2 YYNGEE. The CDR3 length is 15 residues. Trimming removed 0 bases from V and 7 bases from J, with 17 bases in between.

The rearrangement links TRBV5-5 to TRBJ2-7; the D gene is possibly TRBD2 (5 bases). With 1 base removed from V and 3 bases from J, the gap between germline ends came to 11 bases. Germline CDR1 reads SGHKS; CDR2 reads YYEKEE (reference sequence). The CDR3 is made up of 14 amino acids. This CDR3 is CASSLSFRDYEQYF. The CDR3 DNA reads as TGTGCCAGCAGCTTGTCGTTTCGGGACTACGAGCAGTACTTC.

This chain uses TRBV3-1 (or the pseudogene TRBV3-2) with TRBJ2-7; tentative D call: TRBD1 (6 bases). The V gene's germline CDR1 is LGHDT and CDR2 YNNKEL (reference sequence). The CDR3 spans 14 residues. V was clipped by 3 bases and J by 6 bases, with 15 bases between them. Written as DNA, the CDR3 is TGTGCCAGCAGCCAGGGATCGAACAGGGTCGAGCAGTACTTC. Translation: CASSQGSNRVEQYF.

This rearrangement joins TRBV18 to TRBJ2-7; TRBD1 agrees at 8 bases. The length of the CDR3 is 15 residues. CDR1 and CDR2 (germline): KGHSH, LQKENI. With 2 bases clipped from V and 3 bases from J, the junction kept 6 bases outside the gene matches. The CDR3 DNA follows: TGTGCCAGCTCACCAGGGGACAGGTCCTTCTACGAGCAGTACTTC. Encoded protein: CASSPGDRSFYEQYF.

V gene TRBV10-3 combines with J gene TRBJ1-1; D is possibly TRBD1 (5 bases). Trimming stripped 9 bases from V and 4 bases from J, with 15 bases between. This CDR3 contains 13 residues. Looked up from germline, CDR1 is ENHRY and CDR2 is SYGVKD. CDR3 sequence: CAISDSHVTEAFF. CDR3 coding DNA: TGTGCCATATCAGACAGCCACGTCACTGAAGCTTTCTTT.

The J gene is TRBJ2-7, the V gene TRBV21-1; the table assigns TRBD2, which was not confirmed against the DNA. TRBV21-1 is described as a pseudogene. The CDR3 has 17 residues. CDR3 loop: CASSKARGRGFGYEQYF. Written as DNA, the CDR3 is TGTGCCAGCAGCAAAGCGCGTGGGAGGGGTTTCGGGTACGAGCAGTACTTC.

The chain uses TRBV27 and TRBJ2-5; D gene unclear. Trimming stripped 0 bases from V and 3 bases from J, with 20 bases between. From germline, CDR1 is MNHEY and CDR2 SMNVEV (reference sequence). CDR3 length equals 18 residues. The CDR3 bases are TGTGCCAGCAGTTTATCACCGGTCGTGGCAGGCGCGAAAGAGACCCAGTACTTC. It yields the protein CASSLSPVVAGAKETQYF.